This T cell receptor beta chain was sequenced in a study of metastatic and nonmetastatic thyroid tumors. Study-wide context: Repertoires from blood and tumor or nodule tissue of malignant and benign thyroid patients were compared. Study conclusions and caveats: Compared with benign nodules, malignant thyroid tumors were reported to have significantly higher TCR beta diversity in both blood and tumor.

Per the study methods: A classifier for distant metastasis in papillary thyroid cancer was constructed using CDR3 differences observed across clinicopathological groups. TCRdb reanalyzed the PCR reads via MiXCR. TCRdb's processing, not the authors', yielded these V and J calls. The repertoire holds under 30,000 clones, with around 16% as singletons. This clone has at least ten counts. The antigen is unknown. Deletions cut 4 bases from V and 5 bases from J, with 14 bases between. The CDR3 consists of 14 residues. Per the germline V gene, CDR1 is SGHKS and CDR2 is YYEKEE (reference sequence). Not a single patient had been given any form of treatment at any point before undergoing thyroid surgery.

The chain carries TRBV5-5 and TRBJ2-3; D uncertain. This sequence was found in a male donor with papillary thyroid cancer or a benign thyroid nodule (not recorded which). Some clones in this sample may be carry-over from other donors' samples. Specimen: blood. The CDR3 is CASSGFSTQDTQYF. CDR3 coding DNA: TGTGCCAGCAGCGGATTTTCAACCCAAGATACGCAGTATTTT.